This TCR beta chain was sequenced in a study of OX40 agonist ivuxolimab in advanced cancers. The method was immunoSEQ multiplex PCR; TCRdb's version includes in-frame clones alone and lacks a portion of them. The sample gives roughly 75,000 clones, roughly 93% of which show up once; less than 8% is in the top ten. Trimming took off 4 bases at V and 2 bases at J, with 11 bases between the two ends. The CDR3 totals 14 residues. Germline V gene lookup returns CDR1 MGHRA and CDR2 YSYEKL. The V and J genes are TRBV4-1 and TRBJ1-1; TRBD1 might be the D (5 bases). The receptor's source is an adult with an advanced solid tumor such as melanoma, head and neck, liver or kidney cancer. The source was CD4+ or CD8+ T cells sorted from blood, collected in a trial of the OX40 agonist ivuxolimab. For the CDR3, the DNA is TGCGCCAGCAGCCGCTCAGGGTTAAACACTGAAGCTTTCTTT. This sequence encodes CASSRSGLNTEAFF.